The 13 T cell receptor beta chains reported below all come from one sample, sequenced in a study of beta chain features in type 1 diabetes. Their specific antigens are unknown. Reverse transcribing all isolated RNA meant expressed TCRB transcripts were sequenced. Using immunoSEQ multiplex PCR, the repertoire was profiled, and TCRdb retains in-frame clones only, with some absent. Found here are 150,000 to 200,000 clones, roughly 59% of them singletons; the top ten hold about 0.091%. Findings of the study overall: All four CD4+ subsets from Type 1 diabetes patients carried moderately but significantly shorter TCRB CDR3s.

Input material: naive CD4+ T cells from blood. The receptors stem from a man younger than 40 with type 1 diabetes.

There are a few counts of this clone. The gene calls are TRBV7-2 and TRBJ2-4; 9 bases agree with TRBD2. The CDR3 has 18 residues. Germline CDR1 is SGHTA and CDR2 is FQGNSA. V dropped 3 bases and J dropped 0; count of bases not matched to a gene: 9. CDR3: CASSLRRLAELAKNIQYF. The CDR3 DNA is TGTGCCAGCAGCTTGCGAAGACTAGCGGAACTAGCCAAAAACATTCAGTACTTC.

The chain links TRBV29-1 to TRBJ2-4; D could derive from TRBD1 or TRBD2 (5 bases each). Trimming removed 7 bases at V and 0 bases at J, with 10 bases between. Germline V lookup: CDR1 SQVTM, CDR2 ANQGSEA. The CDR3 has 13 residues. The CDR3, as DNA: TGCAGCGCAGGGACCTTAGCCAAAAACATTCAGTACTTC. This encodes CSAGTLAKNIQYF.

The CDR3 DNA sequence: TGCAGCGTTATTCTCCTAAGGAGCTCCTACAATGAGCAGTTCTTC. Protein product: CSVILLRSSYNEQFF. The chain couples TRBV29-1 to TRBJ2-1; D is uncertain. The CDR3 has 15 residues. Trimming left V 5 bases short and J 0 bases short, with 14 bases between. The germline V gene encodes CDR1 SQVTM and CDR2 ANQGSEA.

The chain combines TRBV7-9 with TRBJ2-5; D not certain. This CDR3 spans 12 amino acids. V gave up 2 bases and J gave up 0 bases, with 1 base separating them. The V gene's germline CDR1 is SEHNR and CDR2 FQNEAQ (reference sequence). The CDR3 DNA is TGTGCCAGCAGCTTAAACCAAGAGACCCAGTACTTC. It is translated as CASSLNQETQYF.

The chain uses TRBV5-1 and TRBJ2-3; D is unresolved. The V end was cut by 1 base, the J end by 3 bases, with 6 bases between. The length of the CDR3 is 13 residues. CDR1 and CDR2 (germline): SGHRS, YFSETQ. The CDR3 DNA is TGCGCCAGCAGCTTGACCGGTACAGATACGCAGTATTTT. Translating it yields CASSLTGTDTQYF.

This chain joins TRBV14 and TRBJ1-1, with TRBD1 matching over 8 bases. Germline CDR1 and CDR2: SGHDN and FVKESK. With V trimmed by 2 bases and J by 11 bases, 7 bases remained unmatched. This CDR3 comprises 13 residues. The CDR3 DNA sequence: TGTGCCAGCAGCCAACAGACAGGGGTTGAGGCTTTCTTT. Translated, it gives CASSQQTGVEAFF.

This chain links TRBV29-1 with TRBJ1-2, with D hard to call. This CDR3 region has 14 residues. In germline, CDR1 is SQVTM, CDR2 ANQGSEA. V gave up 6 bases and J gave up 4 bases, with 18 bases separating them. Here the CDR3 DNA reads TGCAGCGTCCCCGGACCCGAATCGTTCTATGGCTACACCTTC. It specifies CSVPGPESFYGYTF.

The V call is TRBV29-1, the J call TRBJ1-1; D remains unclear. The germline V gene has CDR1 SQVTM and CDR2 ANQGSEA. Trimming cost V 5 bases and J 4 bases, with 14 bases left between them. The CDR3 loop spans 13 amino acids. Written as DNA, the CDR3 is TGCAGCGTTCAGTTTATGTTGGTCACTGAAGCTTTCTTT. This encodes CSVQFMLVTEAFF.

This chain joins TRBV6-5 and TRBJ2-7, with D maybe TRBD2 (6 bases). The V gene lost 5 bases and the J gene lost 3 bases, with 11 bases spanning the gap. This CDR3 region has 13 residues. Germline lookup yields CDR1 MNHEY and CDR2 SVGAGI. CDR3 in amino acids: CASSRGTLYEQYF. The CDR3, as DNA: TGTGCCAGCAGTCGCGGGACTCTCTACGAGCAGTACTTC.

The genes are TRBV7-9 and TRBJ2-6; 9 bases map to TRBD1. The trim removed 5 bases at V and 9 bases at J, leaving 8 bases unmatched. The CDR3 runs to 15 residues. From germline, CDR1 is SEHNR and CDR2 FQNEAQ (reference sequence). The CDR3 coding sequence is TGTGCCAGCAGCCTTGGGACAGGGTCCGTCAACGTCCTGACTTTC. Its protein is CASSLGTGSVNVLTF.

V usage is TRBV25-1 and J usage is TRBJ1-2, with a tentative D call TRBD1 (5 bases). The germline V gene has CDR1 MGHDK and CDR2 SYGVNS. This CDR3 region has 12 residues. The germline V and J ends were trimmed by 5 bases and 5 bases, with 9 bases remaining between them. The CDR3 coding sequence is TGTGCCAGCAGTCCAGGGCCTTATGGCTACACCTTC. This sequence encodes CASSPGPYGYTF.

The chain employs TRBV4-3 and TRBJ2-2; 10 bases line up with TRBD1. The CDR3 loop spans 15 amino acids. CDR1 and CDR2 (germline): LGHNA, YSLEER. V lost 3 bases to trimming and J lost 6 bases; unmatched junction nucleotides: 4. Here the CDR3 reads CASSHGQGDAGELFF. In nucleotides, the CDR3 is TGCGCCAGCAGCCACGGACAGGGGGACGCCGGGGAGCTGTTTTTT.

With respect to this clone: This specimen includes other DNA sequences encoding the same CDR3. The chain combines TRBV7-2 with TRBJ2-3; either TRBD1 or TRBD2 may fit D (5 bases each). The CDR3 has 15 amino acids. V lost 1 base to trimming and J lost 3 bases, with 11 bases between them. The germline V gene has CDR1 SGHTA and CDR2 FQGNSA. The CDR3 nucleotides are TGTGCCAGCAGCTTAGGCCCGGGGCGAACAGATACGCAGTATTTT. This codes for CASSLGPGRTDTQYF.